These 14 T cell receptor beta chains were sequenced from one sample in a study of radiotherapy plus CTLA-4 blockade in lung cancer. Sequencing was performed with immunoSEQ multiplex PCR; in TCRdb, only in-frame clones are kept and a portion is missing. The table lists around 82,000 clones, about 78% of them singletons. Sequenced material: peripheral blood, taken from a patient treated with radiotherapy plus ipilimumab. Receptors originate from a human donor with non-small cell lung cancer whose response to radiotherapy plus ipilimumab could not be evaluated. Some clones in this sample may be carry-over from other donors' samples.

This chain links TRBV4-3 with TRBJ1-4; TRBD1 matches at 10 bases. J lost 6 bases, V lost 2 bases, and 6 bases had no gene match. The CDR3 covers 16 residues. Germline CDR1 and CDR2: LGHNA and YSLEER. CDR3 sequence reads: CASSQPTTGGYEKLFF. The CDR3 DNA follows: TGCGCCAGCAGCCAACCAACGACAGGGGGCTATGAAAAACTGTTTTTT.

The genes are TRBV5-1 and TRBJ2-3; D gene unclear. The germline CDR1 and CDR2 sequences are SGHRS and YFSETQ. The CDR3 is 13 amino acids. V was shortened by 4 bases and J by 2 bases, with 8 bases between the two germline ends. The CDR3 coding sequence is TGCGCCAGCAGCCCCGGTTCCACAGATACGCAGTATTTT. Protein sequence: CASSPGSTDTQYF.

The chain employs TRBV18 and TRBJ2-2; D not certain. Germline V gives CDR1 KGHSH, CDR2 LQKENI. Trimming cost V 2 bases and J 8 bases, with 6 bases left between them. The CDR3 sequence is 12 residues long. As DNA, the CDR3 is TGTGCCAGCTCACCAGTTGAGGGGGAGCTGTTTTTT. Protein sequence: CASSPVEGELFF.

The rearrangement links TRBV11-2 to TRBJ1-1; no reliable D call. The ends were cut back, 1 base at V and 3 bases at J, with 6 bases in the middle. The germline gives CDR1 SGHAT, CDR2 FQNNGV. This CDR3 has 13 residues. CDR3 DNA: TGTGCCAGCAGCTTAGTGGGCGACACTGAAGCTTTCTTT. Translated, it gives CASSLVGDTEAFF.

The V call is TRBV28, the J call TRBJ2-7; D not certain. Germline V gives CDR1 MDHEN, CDR2 SYDVKM. V lost 6 bases and J 3 bases, leaving 12 bases between the germline ends. The CDR3 loop spans 13 amino acids. The CDR3 nucleotides are TGTGCCAGCAGCACTATATCCCTCTACGAGCAGTACTTC. Protein: CASSTISLYEQYF. Using reference TRBV28 and TRBJ2-7 for the parts outside the CDR3, the full variable domain is DVKVTQSSRYLVKRTGEKVFLECVQDMDHENMFWYRQDPGLGLRLIYFSYDVKMKEKGDIPEGYSVSREKKERFSLILESASTNQTSMYLCASSTISLYEQYFGPGTRLTVT.

This chain uses TRBV7-2 with TRBJ1-2, with D possibly matching TRBD1 (5 bases). Deletions cut 1 base from V and 5 bases from J, with 11 bases between. The CDR3 spans 14 residues. The V gene's germline CDR1 is SGHTA and CDR2 FQGNSA. CDR3 DNA: TGTGCCAGCAGCTTAGAGGGGTCCCCTTATGGCTACACCTTC. Its translation is CASSLEGSPYGYTF.

The V gene is TRBV5-1, the J gene TRBJ1-6; 9 bases fit TRBD1. CDR3 size: 15 residues. The germline V gene encodes CDR1 SGHRS and CDR2 YFSETQ. The V and J ends lost 4 bases and 5 bases, in that order; junction bases with no gene match: 4. The DNA for the CDR3 is TGCGCCAGCAGCCGCTGGACAGGGGATAATTCACCCCTCCACTTT. This gives the protein CASSRWTGDNSPLHF.

The CDR3 protein is CASSLDRVAYGYTF. The DNA of the CDR3 is TGTGCCAGCAGTTTAGACAGGGTAGCCTATGGCTACACCTTC. The gene calls are TRBV5-6 and TRBJ1-2; TRBD1 matches at 7 bases. This CDR3 comprises 14 residues. CDR1 is SGHDT, CDR2 YYEEEE, per germline. Trimming took 5 bases from V and 4 from J; bases not matched to a gene: 8.

This clone appeared once. J is TRBJ1-2 and V is TRBV21-1. TRBV21-1 is an annotated pseudogene. The CDR3 sequence is 14 residues long. DNA for the CDR3: TGTGCCAGCAGGCCCCTCGGGGGGCCGTATGGCTACACCTTC. This encodes CASRPLGGPYGYTF.

The CDR3 reads CATSRVGRGSNQPQHF. The CDR3, as DNA: TGTGCCACCAGCAGAGTCGGCAGGGGATCCAATCAGCCCCAGCATTTT. The V call is TRBV15, the J call TRBJ1-5; a weak D match, TRBD1 (6 bases). Germline V lookup: CDR1 LNHNV, CDR2 YYDKDF (reference sequence). V shed 1 base and J shed 3 bases, with 13 bases lying between them. The CDR3 runs to 16 residues.

V and J are TRBV18 and TRBJ2-5; 8 bases align to TRBD2. The CDR3 extends over 15 amino acids. Trimming removed 5 bases from V and 2 bases from J; junction bases left unmatched: 7. The germline V gene has CDR1 KGHSH and CDR2 LQKENI. The CDR3 region is CASSATSGSQETQYF. DNA for the CDR3: TGTGCCAGCTCAGCAACTAGCGGATCACAAGAGACCCAGTACTTC.

This chain joins TRBV11-3 and TRBJ1-4; D gene ambiguous. V lost 5 bases, J lost 8 bases, and 6 bases lay in between. Germline V gene lookup returns CDR1 SGHNT and CDR2 YENEEA. CDR3 size: 11 residues. The CDR3, as DNA: TGTGCCAGCAGCCCCGGGGAAAAACTGTTTTTT. This translates into CASSPGEKLFF.

The gene calls are TRBV6-5 and TRBJ2-7; D might be TRBD2 (6 bases). The CDR3 runs to 13 residues. CDR1 MNHEY and CDR2 SVGAGI come from the germline V gene. Trimming pared 10 bases from V and 2 bases from J, leaving 15 bases between. The CDR3 spells CAIHHSGAYEQYF. CDR3 nucleotide sequence: TGTGCCATCCACCACTCGGGGGCCTACGAGCAGTACTTC.

The chain is built from TRBV5-6 and TRBJ1-6, with 7 bases fitting TRBD1. Trimming took 0 bases from V and 7 from J; bases not matched to a gene: 7. CDR1 SGHDT and CDR2 YYEEEE come from the germline V gene. CDR3 length: 16 residues. The CDR3 bases are TGTGCCAGCAGCTTGGGCTCGACAGGGATCAATTCACCCCTCCACTTT. It encodes CASSLGSTGINSPLHF.